This T cell receptor beta chain emerged from a study of T cell responses to AZD1222 COVID-19 vaccine. Clones were read by immunoSEQ multiplex PCR, and TCRdb kept only the in-frame ones, dropping some. The profile shows under 130,000 clones, roughly 90% of them singletons. Regarding the study as a whole: Females outnumbered males among donors, who were mostly white British; clonal diversity was possibly underestimated.

Note on this clone: Its target is unknown.

The sequences come from peripheral blood, collected on day 0 of AZD1222 vaccination. The receptor comes from an adult in good health.

This CDR3 is CATRLGGYGYTF. The CDR3 nucleotides are TGTGCCACCCGCTTGGGAGGCTATGGCTACACCTTC. V gene TRBV6-5 combines with J gene TRBJ1-2; D not certain. The V gene's germline CDR1 is MNHEY and CDR2 SVGAGI. Trimming pared 10 bases from V and 4 bases from J, leaving 13 bases between. The CDR3 length is 12 residues.